A selection of T cell receptor beta chains follows, all from one sample in a study of identical twins. TCRdb recomputed calls from the 5' RACE reads with MiXCR, one row per CDR3 protein. In the table there are hundreds of thousands of distinct CDR3 sequences, around an eighth of which are singletons. These data were also filed under a second study, of yellow fever vaccine responses in identical twins.

Material for sequencing was PBMCs. These receptors all stem from a woman aged 18-30 years in good health. Each CDR3 is given with its conserved first and last residue. Fields, in order: clone size, V gene, D gene, J gene, CDR3 DNA, CDR3 protein. The D gene is left open where the match is weak. Expanded clones get a size class; other rows say once, few or many, or leave the size out.

few,TRBV5-5,.,TRBJ1-6,TGTGCCAGCAGCTCGACCCCGGGCGCGGCATATAGCCACTTT,CASSSTPGAAYSHF
.,TRBV13,.,TRBJ2-5,TGTGCCAGCAGCTTAGGCCAGGGACGAGTTGGGACCCAGTACTTC,CASSLGQGRVGTQYF
.,TRBV12-3/TRBV12-4,.,TRBJ2-1,TGTGCCAGCACCCTACGTAGGGGGGTCCTCAATGAGCAGTTCTTC,CASTLRRGVLNEQFF
.,TRBV5-1,.,TRBJ1-6,TGCGCCAGCAGCTTTGATGGGAACAACCTTAATAATTCACCCCTCCACTTT,CASSFDGNNLNNSPLHF
few,TRBV7-9,.,TRBJ2-2,TGTGCCAGCAGCTCCATAACGAGACCCCTCTCCGGGGAGCTGTTTTTT,CASSSITRPLSGELFF
few,TRBV11-3,.,TRBJ1-2,TGTGCCAGCAGCTTTGGGGCAGACTATGGCTACACCTTC,CASSFGADYGYTF
few,TRBV20-1,TRBD2,TRBJ2-1,TGCAGTGCTAGGTTCCTAGCGGGAGTCGACAATGAGCAGTTCTTC,CSARFLAGVDNEQFF
.,TRBV6-1,.,TRBJ1-2,TGTGCCAGCAGACCCATAACAGGAAACTATGGCTACACCTTC,CASRPITGNYGYTF
.,TRBV11-2,TRBD2,TRBJ2-5,TGTGCCAGCAGTTCCGCCTTTTGGACTAGCGGAAAAGAGACCCAGTACTTC,CASSSAFWTSGKETQYF
.,TRBV13,.,TRBJ1-1,TGTGCCAGCAGCGCTGGACGGGAGAACACTGAAGCTTTCTTT,CASSAGRENTEAFF
few,TRBV7-6,.,TRBJ2-5,TGTGCCAGCACCCAAGGGGGGGGTTACCAAGAGACCCAGTACTTC,CASTQGGGYQETQYF